Listed below are T cell receptor beta chains from one sample, sequenced in a study of T cells in localized non-small cell lung cancer. Method: immunoSEQ multiplex PCR; TCRdb's copy keeps in-frame clones and lacks some. The data hold tens of thousands of clones, with roughly 85% observed a single time. The sample consisted of peripheral blood, taken before any cancer treatment. Receptors originate from a woman aged 40-70 years with stage I lung adenocarcinoma. Each CDR3 is given with its conserved first and last residue. A D gene is named only where the DNA matches it firmly. A row's size may be missing; if present it is once, few, many or a size class.

V gene	D gene	J gene	clone size	CDR3 protein	CDR3 DNA
TRBV19	TRBD2	TRBJ2-7	NA	CASSSPGGVSYEQYF	TGTGCCAGTAGCAGCCCCGGGGGGGTCTCCTACGAGCAGTACTTC
TRBV4-3	NA	TRBJ1-6	NA	CASSQDLEWDSPLHF	TGCGCCAGCAGCCAAGATCTAGAGTGGGATTCACCCCTCCACTTT
TRBV4-3	NA	TRBJ2-7	NA	CASSPGLPPYEQYF	TGCGCCAGCAGCCCGGGACTTCCCCCCTACGAGCAGTACTTC
TRBV5-1	NA	TRBJ1-6	NA	CASSLRLNGSPLHF	TGCGCCAGCAGCCTTAGACTTAATGGTTCACCCCTCCACTTT
TRBV11-2	TRBD2	TRBJ2-2	few	CASSKGLAVNTGELFF	TGTGCCAGCAGCAAGGGACTAGCGGTAAACACCGGGGAGCTGTTTTTT
TRBV30	NA	TRBJ1-2	NA	CAWSLDPYGYTF	TGTGCCTGGAGTCTGGATCCCTATGGCTACACCTTC
TRBV7-9	NA	TRBJ1-5	NA	CASSPGSNQPQHF	TGTGCCAGCAGCCCGGGTAGCAATCAGCCCCAGCATTTT
TRBV7-7	NA	TRBJ2-5	NA	CASSSGGGETQYF	TGTGCCAGCAGCTCGGGGGGCGGGGAGACCCAGTACTTC
TRBV4-2	TRBD1	TRBJ1-6	NA	CASSETGGSSYNSPLHF	TGTGCCAGCAGCGAGACAGGGGGGAGCTCCTATAATTCACCCCTCCACTTT
TRBV7-2	NA	TRBJ1-2	NA	CASSPRAVGDYGYTF	TGTGCCAGCAGCCCCAGGGCAGTTGGGGACTATGGCTACACCTTC
TRBV11-2	NA	TRBJ1-1	few	CASSPRRTEAFF	TGTGCCAGCAGCCCGAGGAGGACTGAAGCTTTCTTT
TRBV5-4	NA	TRBJ2-5	NA	CASSFLGAQETQYF	TGTGCCAGCAGCTTCCTGGGGGCGCAAGAGACCCAGTACTTC
TRBV27	TRBD2	TRBJ2-1	NA	CASKTSGPISYNEQFF	TGTGCCAGCAAAACTAGCGGCCCAATCTCCTACAATGAGCAGTTCTTC
TRBV18	NA	TRBJ2-7	once	CASSPRLGDEQYF	TGTGCCAGCTCACCACGGTTAGGGGACGAGCAGTACTTC
TRBV7-9	NA	TRBJ1-1	NA	CASSSNTNTEAFF	TGTGCCAGCAGCTCTAACACAAACACTGAAGCTTTCTTT
TRBV6-6	TRBD2	TRBJ2-3	NA	CASTLGGGPTTDTQYF	TGTGCCAGCACTTTAGGCGGGGGGCCAACCACAGATACGCAGTATTTT
TRBV28	NA	TRBJ1-2	NA	CASSPPKGWGPPRYGYTF	TGTGCCAGCAGTCCCCCGAAGGGGTGGGGCCCCCCCCGCTATGGCTACACCTTC
TRBV5-1	NA	TRBJ2-3	NA	CASSLAYTTDTQYF	TGCGCCAGCAGCTTGGCTTACACCACAGATACGCAGTATTTT
TRBV6-1	NA	TRBJ1-1	NA	CASSSDRHTEAFF	TGTGCCAGCAGTTCTGATCGTCACACTGAAGCTTTCTTT
TRBV4-3	TRBD2	TRBJ2-2	NA	CASSQEELARERELFF	TGCGCCAGCAGCCAAGAAGAACTAGCGAGGGAACGGGAGCTGTTTTTT
TRBV10-3	NA	TRBJ2-1	once	CAISELDNEQFF	TGTGCCATCAGTGAGTTGGACAATGAGCAGTTCTTC
TRBV11-2	TRBD1	TRBJ2-7	NA	CASRTGAIYEQYF	TGTGCCAGCAGGACAGGGGCGATTTACGAGCAGTACTTC
TRBV29-1	NA	TRBJ2-1	once	CSVGGRTGSYNEQFF	TGCAGCGTTGGGGGCCGGACCGGGTCCTACAATGAGCAGTTCTTC
TRBV7-9	NA	TRBJ2-7	NA	CASSLKTYEQYF	TGTGCCAGCAGCTTGAAAACCTACGAGCAGTACTTC
TRBV19	TRBD2	TRBJ2-1	NA	CASSMIAGGPNEQFF	TGTGCCAGTAGTATGATAGCGGGGGGGCCTAATGAGCAGTTCTTC
TRBV10-2	NA	TRBJ2-7	NA	CASSVLASYEQYF	TGCGCCAGCAGTGTTCTAGCTAGCTACGAGCAGTACTTC